The 6 T cell receptor beta chains below all came from one sample that was sequenced in a study of STAT3 mutations in large granular lymphocyte leukemia. Study-wide points: At least one immunodominant TCR beta clonotype appeared in every T-cell large granular lymphocyte leukemia patient.

Which antigens these TCRs recognize remains unknown. Sequencing used immunoSEQ multiplex PCR; TCRdb keeps in-frame clones, though not all of them. The table lists fewer than 10,000 clones, roughly 91% of them singletons. The material sequenced was peripheral blood mononuclear cells. All receptors come from a man at least 80 years old with T-cell large granular lymphocyte leukemia. Some clones in this sample may be carry-over from other donors' samples.

V and J are TRBV19 and TRBJ1-3; TRBD1 might be the D (5 bases). V was trimmed by 3 bases and J by 0 bases, leaving 15 bases between them. CDR3 length: 17 residues. Per germline, CDR1 LNHDA and CDR2 SQIVND (reference sequence). Here the CDR3 reads CASSIQGLPYSGNTIYF. CDR3 bases: TGTGCCAGTAGTATCCAGGGCCTTCCATACTCTGGAAACACCATATATTTT.

The chain carries TRBV9 and TRBJ2-5, with D maybe TRBD2 (7 bases). Per germline, CDR1 SGDLS and CDR2 YYNGEE. This CDR3 has 19 residues. Deletions cut 3 bases from V and 5 bases from J, with 29 bases between. CDR3 region: CASSEGRGRGPPGGETQYF. The CDR3 DNA is TGTGCCAGCAGCGAGGGGAGGGGCAGGGGACCACCGGGTGGGGAGACCCAGTACTTC.

This clone has only one observation. The chain combines TRBV5-4 with TRBJ2-2; D unclear. The CDR3 has 12 residues. Per germline, CDR1 SGHNT and CDR2 YYREEE (reference sequence). Trimming stripped 1 base from V and 6 bases from J, with 4 bases between. CDR3 sequence reads: CASSLSPGELFF. CDR3 sequence (DNA): TGTGCCAGCAGCTTGTCCCCCGGGGAGCTGTTTTTT.

This clone was detected only once. The genes are TRBV18 and TRBJ1-5; 7 bases align to TRBD1. The J segment lost 6 bases and the V segment lost 4 bases, leaving 9 bases of the junction unmatched. The CDR3 extends over 15 amino acids. Germline CDR1 reads KGHSH; CDR2 reads LQKENI. CDR3 in amino acids: CASSQGARTGQPQHF. The CDR3, as DNA: TGTGCCAGCTCACAGGGGGCCAGAACAGGTCAGCCCCAGCATTTT.

In its sample, this clone was seen once. The CDR3 spells CASSELGVAGTIYF. The CDR3 DNA reads as TGTGCCAGCAGTGAATTGGGAGTTGCGGGCACCATATATTTT. This rearrangement joins TRBV25-1 to TRBJ1-3; D unresolved. The V and J ends lost 1 base and 9 bases respectively, with 13 bases between them. Germline V CDR1 and CDR2: MGHDK, SYGVNS. CDR3 size: 14 residues.

CDR3 DNA sequence: TGTGCCAGCAGTACCGGGACGGTGACGACCCAGTACTTC. Residues: CASSTGTVTTQYF. The chain couples TRBV6-6 to TRBJ2-5; D is perhaps TRBD1 or TRBD2 (5 bases each). The CDR3 runs to 13 residues. Looked up from germline, CDR1 is MNHNY and CDR2 is SVGAGI (reference sequence). With 5 bases removed from V and 7 bases from J, the gap between germline ends came to 14 bases.